This T cell receptor (beta chain) was sequenced for a study of chemoradiotherapy in HPV16-positive cancers. This clone was seen more than once but under ten times. TCRdb keeps only in-frame clones here, not all; method: immunoSEQ multiplex PCR. The sample holds more than 10,000 clones; 85% to 90% are singletons and the top ten take roughly 20%. Germline V gives CDR1 SGHKS, CDR2 YYEKEE (reference sequence). Trimming took 4 bases from V and 4 from J, leaving 18 bases between them. This CDR3 comprises 15 residues. The specimen comprised blood, sampled from a patient who underwent chemoradiotherapy. This TCR was sampled from a human donor with HPV-associated anogenital cancer. The chain recombines TRBV5-5 with TRBJ2-7; D tentatively fits TRBD1 or TRBD2 (5 bases each). The CDR3 loop reads CASSPGRGIMYEQYF. In DNA, the CDR3 is TGTGCCAGCAGCCCGGGCCGGGGCATCATGTACGAGCAGTACTTC. Full variable domain (rest looked up from reference TRBV5-5 and TRBJ2-7): DAGVTQSPTHLIKTRGQQVTLRCSPISGHKSVSWYQQVLGQGPQFIFQYYEKEERGRGNFPDRFSARQFPNYSSELNVNALLLGDSALYLCASSPGRGIMYEQYFGPGTRLTVT.